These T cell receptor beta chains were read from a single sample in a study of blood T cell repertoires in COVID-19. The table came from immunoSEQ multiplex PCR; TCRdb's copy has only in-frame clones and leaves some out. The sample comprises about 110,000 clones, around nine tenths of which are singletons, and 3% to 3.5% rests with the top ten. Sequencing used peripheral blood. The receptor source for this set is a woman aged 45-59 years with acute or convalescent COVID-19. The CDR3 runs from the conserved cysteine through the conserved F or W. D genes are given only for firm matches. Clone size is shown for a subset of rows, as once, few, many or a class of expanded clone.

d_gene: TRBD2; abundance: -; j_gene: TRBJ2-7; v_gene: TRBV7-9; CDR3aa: CASSPGLAGHYEQYF; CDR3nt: TGTGCCAGCAGCCCGGGACTAGCGGGACACTACGAGCAGTACTTC
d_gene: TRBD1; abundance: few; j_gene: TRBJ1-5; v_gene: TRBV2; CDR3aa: CASSGVGQGLQPQHF; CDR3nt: TGTGCCAGCAGTGGGGTGGGACAGGGTTTACAGCCCCAGCATTTT
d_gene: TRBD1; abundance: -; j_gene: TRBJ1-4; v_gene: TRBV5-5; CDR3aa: CASSQPGQGTEKLFF; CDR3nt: TGTGCCAGCAGCCAGCCGGGACAGGGGACTGAAAAACTGTTTTTT
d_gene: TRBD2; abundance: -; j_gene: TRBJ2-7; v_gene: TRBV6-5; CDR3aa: CASSYSQSRGGEQYF; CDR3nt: TGTGCCAGCAGTTACTCCCAATCCCGGGGAGGGGAGCAGTACTTC
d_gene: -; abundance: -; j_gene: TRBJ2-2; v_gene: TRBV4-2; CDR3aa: CASSQGGSRTGELFF; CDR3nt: TGTGCCAGCAGCCAAGGGGGCAGCCGCACCGGGGAGCTGTTTTTT
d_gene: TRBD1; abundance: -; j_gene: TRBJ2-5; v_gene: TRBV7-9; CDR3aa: CASSLGGQPQETQYF; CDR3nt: TGTGCCAGCAGCTTAGGGGGACAGCCCCAAGAGACCCAGTACTTC
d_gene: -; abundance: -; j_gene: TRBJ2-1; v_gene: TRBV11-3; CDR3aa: CASFRSGDNEQFF; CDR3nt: TGTGCCAGCTTCAGGAGCGGCGACAATGAGCAGTTCTTC
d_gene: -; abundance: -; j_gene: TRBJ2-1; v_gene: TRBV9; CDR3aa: CASSVELASAEQFF; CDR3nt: TGTGCCAGCAGCGTAGAGCTAGCTTCCGCTGAGCAGTTCTTC
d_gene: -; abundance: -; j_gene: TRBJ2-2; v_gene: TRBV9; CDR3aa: CASSPRDLVNTGELFF; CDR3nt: TGTGCCAGCAGCCCCAGGGACTTGGTGAACACCGGGGAGCTGTTTTTT
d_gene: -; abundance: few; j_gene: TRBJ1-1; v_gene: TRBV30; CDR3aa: CAWRPLVLWPVNTEAFF; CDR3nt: TGTGCCTGGCGCCCTTTGGTCCTTTGGCCCGTAAACACTGAAGCTTTCTTT
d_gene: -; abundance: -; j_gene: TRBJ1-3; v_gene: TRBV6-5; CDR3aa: CATCRQAVSGNTIYF; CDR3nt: TGTGCCACTTGTCGACAGGCCGTCTCTGGAAACACCATATATTTT
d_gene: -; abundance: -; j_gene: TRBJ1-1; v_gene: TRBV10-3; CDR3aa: CAISEDGTHVTEAFF; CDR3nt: TGTGCCATCAGTGAGGACGGGACACATGTTACTGAAGCTTTCTTT
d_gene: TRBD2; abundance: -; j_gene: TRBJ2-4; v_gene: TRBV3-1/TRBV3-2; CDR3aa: CASSQASSGKNIQYF; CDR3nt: TGTGCCAGCAGCCAAGCGTCTAGCGGCAAAAACATTCAGTACTTC
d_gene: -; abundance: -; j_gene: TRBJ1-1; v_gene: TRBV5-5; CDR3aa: CASTPEGAPNTEAFF; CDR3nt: TGTGCCAGCACTCCGGAAGGGGCGCCGAACACTGAAGCTTTCTTT
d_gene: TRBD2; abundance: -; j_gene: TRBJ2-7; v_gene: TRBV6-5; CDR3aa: CASTRGGAVIYEQYF; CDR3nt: TGTGCCAGCACCCGGGGGGGAGCGGTTATCTACGAGCAGTACTTC
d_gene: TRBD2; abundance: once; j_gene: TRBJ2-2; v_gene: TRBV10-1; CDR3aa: CANLGTSGRAVGELFF; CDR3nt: TGCGCCAACCTTGGTACTAGCGGGAGGGCCGTCGGGGAGCTGTTTTTT
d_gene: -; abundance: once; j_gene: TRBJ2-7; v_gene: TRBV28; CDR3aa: CASSLNRLEEQYF; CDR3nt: TGTGCCAGCAGTTTAAACCGACTAGAGGAGCAGTACTTC
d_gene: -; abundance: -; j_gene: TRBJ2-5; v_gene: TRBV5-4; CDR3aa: CASSLELRLWEETQYF; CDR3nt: TGTGCCAGCAGCCTCGAACTGAGACTTTGGGAAGAGACCCAGTACTTC
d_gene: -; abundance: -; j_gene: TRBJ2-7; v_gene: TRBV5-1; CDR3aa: CASSYGQSYEQYF; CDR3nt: TGCGCCAGCAGTTACGGACAGTCCTACGAGCAGTACTTC
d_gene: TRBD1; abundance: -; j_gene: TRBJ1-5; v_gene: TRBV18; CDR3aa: CASSPLGDSQYSNQPQHF; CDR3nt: TGTGCCAGCTCACCGCTCGGGGACAGCCAGTATAGCAATCAGCCCCAGCATTTT
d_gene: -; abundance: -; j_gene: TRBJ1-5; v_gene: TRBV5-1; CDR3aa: CASSPGQYSNQPQHF; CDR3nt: TGCGCCAGCAGCCCCGGACAGTATAGCAATCAGCCCCAGCATTTT
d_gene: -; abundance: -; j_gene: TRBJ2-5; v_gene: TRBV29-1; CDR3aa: CSVVRGPPETQYF; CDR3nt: TGCAGCGTTGTCCGAGGCCCTCCAGAGACCCAGTACTTC
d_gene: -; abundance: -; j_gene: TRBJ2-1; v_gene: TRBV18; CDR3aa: CASSPPGSINEQFF; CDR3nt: TGTGCCAGCTCACCACCGGGCTCCATAAATGAGCAGTTCTTC
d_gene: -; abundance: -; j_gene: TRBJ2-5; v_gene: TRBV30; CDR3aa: CAWSREYQETQYF; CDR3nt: TGTGCCTGGAGTAGGGAGTACCAAGAGACCCAGTACTTC
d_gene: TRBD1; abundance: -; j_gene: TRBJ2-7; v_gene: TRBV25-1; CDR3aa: CASREQGAAYEQYF; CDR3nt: TGTGCCAGCAGGGAACAGGGGGCGGCCTACGAGCAGTACTTC
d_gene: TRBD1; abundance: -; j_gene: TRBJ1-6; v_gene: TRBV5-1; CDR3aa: CASSSRQGLNSPLHF; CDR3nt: TGCGCCAGCAGCTCCAGACAGGGTCTTAATTCACCCCTCCACTTT
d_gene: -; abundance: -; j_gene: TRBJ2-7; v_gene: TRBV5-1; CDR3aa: CASSLTAAGYEQYF; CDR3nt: TGCGCCAGCAGCTTGACCGCCGCGGGCTACGAGCAGTACTTC
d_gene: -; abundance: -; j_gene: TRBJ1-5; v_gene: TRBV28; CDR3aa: CASSTGLNQPQHF; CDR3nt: TGTGCCAGCAGTACAGGGCTGAATCAGCCCCAGCATTTT
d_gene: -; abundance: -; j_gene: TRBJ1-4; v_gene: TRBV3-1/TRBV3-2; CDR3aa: CASSQGRETRKLFF; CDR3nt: TGTGCCAGCAGCCAAGGCAGGGAAACCCGAAAACTGTTTTTT
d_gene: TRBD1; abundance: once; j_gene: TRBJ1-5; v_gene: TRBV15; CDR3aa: CATSSLGQGRQPQHF; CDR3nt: TGTGCCACCAGCAGCTTGGGACAGGGCCGCCAGCCCCAGCATTTT
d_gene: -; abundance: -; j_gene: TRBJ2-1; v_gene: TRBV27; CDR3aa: CASAGDRRDEQFF; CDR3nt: TGTGCCAGCGCGGGGGACAGGCGCGATGAGCAGTTCTTC
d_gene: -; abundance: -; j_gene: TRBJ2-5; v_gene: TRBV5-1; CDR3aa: CASSFRVLETQYF; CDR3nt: TGCGCCAGCAGCTTCAGGGTTTTGGAGACCCAGTACTTC
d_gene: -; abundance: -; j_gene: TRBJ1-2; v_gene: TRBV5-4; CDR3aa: CASSPSGRTWGYGYTF; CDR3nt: TGTGCCAGCAGCCCTAGCGGACGGACCTGGGGCTATGGCTACACCTTC
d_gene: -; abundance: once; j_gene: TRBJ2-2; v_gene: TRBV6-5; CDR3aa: CASRLRGITGELFF; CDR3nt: TGTGCCAGCAGGCTGAGAGGGATCACCGGGGAGCTGTTTTTT
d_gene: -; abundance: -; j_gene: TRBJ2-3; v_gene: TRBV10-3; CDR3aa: CAISESTDKDTQYF; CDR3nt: TGTGCCATCAGTGAGTCAACGGACAAAGATACGCAGTATTTT
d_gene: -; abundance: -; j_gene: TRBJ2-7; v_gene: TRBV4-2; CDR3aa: CASSLLPDRSYEQYF; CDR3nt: TGTGCCAGCAGCCTCCTACCCGACAGGTCCTACGAGCAGTACTTC
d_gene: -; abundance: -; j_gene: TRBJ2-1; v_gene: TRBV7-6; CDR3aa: CASSLQDNEQFF; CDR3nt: TGTGCCAGCAGCTTACAGGACAATGAGCAGTTCTTC
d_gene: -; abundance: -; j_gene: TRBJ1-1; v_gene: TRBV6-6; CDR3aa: CASSYNRDLDLKAFF; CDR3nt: TGTGCCAGCAGTTACAACCGGGACTTGGACTTAAAAGCTTTCTTT
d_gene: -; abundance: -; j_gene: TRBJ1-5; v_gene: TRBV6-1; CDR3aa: CASSDPGHINQPQHF; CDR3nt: TGTGCCAGCAGTGATCCGGGACATATTAATCAGCCCCAGCATTTT
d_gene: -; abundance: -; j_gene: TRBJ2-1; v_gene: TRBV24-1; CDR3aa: CATSDLQSGGLEQFF; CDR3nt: TGTGCCACCAGTGATTTGCAAAGTGGGGGCCTTGAGCAGTTCTTC
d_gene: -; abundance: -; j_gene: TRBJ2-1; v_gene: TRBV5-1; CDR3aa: CASSLSLFSYNEQFF; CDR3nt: TGCGCCAGCAGCTTATCACTTTTCTCCTACAATGAGCAGTTCTTC
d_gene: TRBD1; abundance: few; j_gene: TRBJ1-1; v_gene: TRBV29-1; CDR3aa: CSAKTGGNTEAFF; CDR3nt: TGCAGCGCAAAAACAGGGGGGAACACTGAAGCTTTCTTT
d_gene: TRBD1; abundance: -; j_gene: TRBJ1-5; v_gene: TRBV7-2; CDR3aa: CASSSPGQGGNQPQHF; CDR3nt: TGTGCCAGCAGCTCCCCCGGACAGGGAGGAAATCAGCCCCAGCATTTT
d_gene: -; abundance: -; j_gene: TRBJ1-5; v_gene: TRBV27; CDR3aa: CASSSVPRQTGQPQHF; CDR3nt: TGTGCCAGCAGTTCCGTACCTAGGCAGACCGGCCAGCCCCAGCATTTT
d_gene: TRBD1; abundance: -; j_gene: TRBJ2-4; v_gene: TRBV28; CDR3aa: CASSLSGTGGYIQYF; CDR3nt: TGTGCCAGCAGTTTATCGGGGACAGGGGGTTACATTCAGTACTTC
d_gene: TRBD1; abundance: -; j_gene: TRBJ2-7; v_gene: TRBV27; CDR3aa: CASSPAGQGALVQYF; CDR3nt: TGTGCCAGCAGCCCTGCAGGACAGGGGGCTCTTGTGCAGTACTTC
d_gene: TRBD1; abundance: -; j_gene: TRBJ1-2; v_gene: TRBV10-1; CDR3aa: CASSSDRVGGYTF; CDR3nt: TGCGCCAGCAGCTCCGACAGGGTTGGTGGCTACACCTTC
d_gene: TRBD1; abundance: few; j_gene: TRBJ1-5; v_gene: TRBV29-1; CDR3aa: CSGPMKQGHQPQHF; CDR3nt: TGCAGCGGACCGATGAAACAGGGGCATCAGCCCCAGCATTTT
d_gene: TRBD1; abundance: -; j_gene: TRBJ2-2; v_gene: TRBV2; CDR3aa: CASRGDRVAGELFF; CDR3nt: TGTGCCAGCAGGGGGGACAGGGTAGCCGGGGAGCTGTTTTTT
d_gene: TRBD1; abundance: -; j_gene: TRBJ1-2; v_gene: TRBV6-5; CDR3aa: CASSFDRAYGYTF; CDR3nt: TGTGCCAGCAGTTTTGACAGGGCCTATGGCTACACCTTC
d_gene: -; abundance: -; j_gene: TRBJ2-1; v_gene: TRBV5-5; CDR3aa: CASSSTGTSYNEQFF; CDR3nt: TGTGCCAGCAGCTCGACAGGGACTAGCTACAATGAGCAGTTCTTC
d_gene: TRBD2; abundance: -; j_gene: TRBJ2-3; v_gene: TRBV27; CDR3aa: CASSRTSSSTDTQYF; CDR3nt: TGTGCCAGCAGTCGGACTAGCTCTAGCACAGATACGCAGTATTTT
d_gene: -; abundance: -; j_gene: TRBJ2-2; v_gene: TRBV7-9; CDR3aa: CASSFEVTTGELFF; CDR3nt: TGTGCCAGCAGCTTCGAGGTAACCACCGGGGAGCTGTTTTTT
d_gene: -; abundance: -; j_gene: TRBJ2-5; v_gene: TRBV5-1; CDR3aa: CASSLIQGQETQYF; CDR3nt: TGCGCCAGCAGCTTGATACAGGGTCAAGAGACCCAGTACTTC
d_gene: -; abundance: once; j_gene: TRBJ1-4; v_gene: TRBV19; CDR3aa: CASSIEGFTGEKLFF; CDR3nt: TGTGCCAGTAGTATAGAGGGTTTTACGGGTGAAAAACTGTTTTTT
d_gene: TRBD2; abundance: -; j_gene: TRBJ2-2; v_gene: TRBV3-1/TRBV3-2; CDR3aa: CASSHGGETTGELFF; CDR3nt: TGTGCCAGCAGCCATGGGGGGGAGACCACCGGGGAGCTGTTTTTT
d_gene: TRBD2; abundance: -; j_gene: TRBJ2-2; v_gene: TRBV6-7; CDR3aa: CARWAGGGTGELFF; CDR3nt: TGTGCCAGGTGGGCGGGAGGTGGCACCGGGGAGCTGTTTTTT
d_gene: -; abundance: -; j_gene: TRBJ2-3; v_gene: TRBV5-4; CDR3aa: CASSLISTDTQYF; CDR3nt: TGTGCCAGCAGCCTTATTAGCACAGATACGCAGTATTTT
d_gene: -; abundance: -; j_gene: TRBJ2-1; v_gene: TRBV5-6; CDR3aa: CASSLVAPGSSLKGEQFF; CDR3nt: TGTGCCAGCAGCTTGGTCGCGCCAGGGTCGTCCTTGAAGGGTGAGCAGTTCTTC
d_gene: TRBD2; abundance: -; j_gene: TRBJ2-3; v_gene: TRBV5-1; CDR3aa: CASSPWEREGTDTQYF; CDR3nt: TGCGCCAGCAGCCCCTGGGAGCGGGAGGGCACAGATACGCAGTATTTT